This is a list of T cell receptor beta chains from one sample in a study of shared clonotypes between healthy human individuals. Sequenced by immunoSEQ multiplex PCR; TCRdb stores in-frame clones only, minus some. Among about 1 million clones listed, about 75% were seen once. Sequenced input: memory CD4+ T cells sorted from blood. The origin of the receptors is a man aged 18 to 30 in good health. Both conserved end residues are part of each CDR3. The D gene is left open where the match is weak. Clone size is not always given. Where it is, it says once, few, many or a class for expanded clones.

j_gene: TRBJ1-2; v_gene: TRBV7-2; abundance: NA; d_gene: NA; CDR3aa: CASSLTPKNYGYTF; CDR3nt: TGTGCCAGCAGCTTGACACCCAAGAACTATGGCTACACCTTC
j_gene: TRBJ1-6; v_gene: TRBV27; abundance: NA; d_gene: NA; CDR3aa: CASRSQEAYNSPLHF; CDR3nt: TGTGCCAGCAGGTCACAGGAGGCCTATAATTCACCCCTCCACTTT
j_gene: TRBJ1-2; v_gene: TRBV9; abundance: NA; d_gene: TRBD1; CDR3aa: CASSVGSSGGGGYTF; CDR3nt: TGTGCCAGCAGCGTAGGGAGTTCGGGAGGGGGCGGCTACACCTTC
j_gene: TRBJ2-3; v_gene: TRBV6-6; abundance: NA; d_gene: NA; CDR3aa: CASSFSSTDTQYF; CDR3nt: TGTGCCAGCAGTTTCTCTAGTACAGATACGCAGTATTTT
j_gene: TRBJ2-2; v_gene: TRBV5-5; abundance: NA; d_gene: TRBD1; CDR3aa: CASSLTGGLNTGELFF; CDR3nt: TGTGCCAGCAGCTTGACAGGGGGCCTGAACACCGGGGAGCTGTTTTTT
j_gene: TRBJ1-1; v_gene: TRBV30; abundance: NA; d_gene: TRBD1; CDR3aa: CAWDRGWVNTEAFF; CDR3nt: TGTGCCTGGGACAGGGGGTGGGTGAACACTGAAGCTTTCTTT
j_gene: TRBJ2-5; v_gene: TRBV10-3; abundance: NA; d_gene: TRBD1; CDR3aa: CAINPGQGQETQYF; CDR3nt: TGTGCCATCAATCCGGGACAGGGTCAAGAGACCCAGTACTTC
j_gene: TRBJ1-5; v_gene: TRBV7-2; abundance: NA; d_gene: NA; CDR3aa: CASSPDSNQPQHF; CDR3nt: TGTGCCAGCAGCCCGGACAGCAATCAGCCCCAGCATTTT
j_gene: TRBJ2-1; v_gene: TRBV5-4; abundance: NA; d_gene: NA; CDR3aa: CASSPATSNEQFF; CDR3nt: TGTGCCAGCAGCCCCGCCACTAGTAATGAGCAGTTCTTC
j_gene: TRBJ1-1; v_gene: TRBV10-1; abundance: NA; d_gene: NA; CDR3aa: CASSAQVGQNTEAFF; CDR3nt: TGCGCCAGCAGTGCCCAGGTAGGACAGAACACTGAAGCTTTCTTT
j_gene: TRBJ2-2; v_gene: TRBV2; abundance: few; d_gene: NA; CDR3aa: CASSGTINTGELFF; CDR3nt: TGTGCCAGCAGTGGTACAATCAACACCGGGGAGCTGTTTTTT
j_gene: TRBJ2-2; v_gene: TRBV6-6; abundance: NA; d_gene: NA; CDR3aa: CASRWTDGELFF; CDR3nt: TGTGCCAGCAGATGGACAGACGGGGAGCTGTTTTTT
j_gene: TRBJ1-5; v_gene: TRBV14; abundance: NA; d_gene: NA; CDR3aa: CASSQGGNQPQHF; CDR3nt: TGTGCCAGCAGCCAAGGAGGCAATCAGCCCCAGCATTTT
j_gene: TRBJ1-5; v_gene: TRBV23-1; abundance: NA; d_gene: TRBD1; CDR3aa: CASSGARDSECNQPQHF; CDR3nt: TGCGCCAGCAGTGGAGCTAGGGACAGCGAATGTAATCAGCCCCAGCATTTT
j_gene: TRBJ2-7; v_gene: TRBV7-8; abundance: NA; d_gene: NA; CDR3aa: CASSFGRQGGLSYF; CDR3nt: TGTGCCAGCAGCTTTGGCCGGCAGGGGGGTTTAAGTTACTTC
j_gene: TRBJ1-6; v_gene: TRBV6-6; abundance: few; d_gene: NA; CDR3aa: CASSYRQNSDSPLHF; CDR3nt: TGTGCCAGCAGTTATCGGCAGAACTCCGATTCACCCCTCCACTTT
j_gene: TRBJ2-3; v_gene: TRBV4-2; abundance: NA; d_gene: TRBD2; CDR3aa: CASSQTPGLAGRTDTQYF; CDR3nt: TGTGCCAGCAGCCAAACCCCGGGACTAGCGGGGCGCACAGATACGCAGTATTTT
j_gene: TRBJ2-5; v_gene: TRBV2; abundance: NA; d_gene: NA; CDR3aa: CASSAEGGTQSETQYF; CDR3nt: TGTGCCAGTTCGGCCGAGGGGGGCACACAGTCAGAGACCCAGTACTTC
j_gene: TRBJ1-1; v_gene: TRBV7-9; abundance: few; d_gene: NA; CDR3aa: CASSSTQNTEAFF; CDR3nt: TGTGCCAGCAGTTCTACACAGAACACTGAAGCTTTCTTT
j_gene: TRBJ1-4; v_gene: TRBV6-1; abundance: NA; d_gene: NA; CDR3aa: CASSEIGTGVEKLFF; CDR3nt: TGTGCCAGCAGTGAGATCGGGACGGGAGTTGAAAAACTGTTTTTT